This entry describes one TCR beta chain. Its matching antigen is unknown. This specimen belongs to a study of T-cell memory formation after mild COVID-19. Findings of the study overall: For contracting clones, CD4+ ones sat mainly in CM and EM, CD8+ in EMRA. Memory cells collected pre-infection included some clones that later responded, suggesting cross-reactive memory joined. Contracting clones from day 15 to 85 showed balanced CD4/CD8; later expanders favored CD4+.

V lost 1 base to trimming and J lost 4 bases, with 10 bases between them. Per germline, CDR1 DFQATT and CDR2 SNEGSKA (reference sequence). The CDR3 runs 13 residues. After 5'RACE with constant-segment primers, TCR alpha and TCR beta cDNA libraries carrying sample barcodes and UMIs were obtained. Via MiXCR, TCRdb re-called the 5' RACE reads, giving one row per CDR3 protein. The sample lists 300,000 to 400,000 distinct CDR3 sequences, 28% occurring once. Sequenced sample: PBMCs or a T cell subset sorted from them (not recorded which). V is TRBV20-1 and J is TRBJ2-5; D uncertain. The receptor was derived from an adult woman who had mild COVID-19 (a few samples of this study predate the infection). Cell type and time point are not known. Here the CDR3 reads CSARGRLIETQYF. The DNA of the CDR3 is TGCAGTGCTAGAGGCCGGCTAATAGAGACCCAGTACTTC.